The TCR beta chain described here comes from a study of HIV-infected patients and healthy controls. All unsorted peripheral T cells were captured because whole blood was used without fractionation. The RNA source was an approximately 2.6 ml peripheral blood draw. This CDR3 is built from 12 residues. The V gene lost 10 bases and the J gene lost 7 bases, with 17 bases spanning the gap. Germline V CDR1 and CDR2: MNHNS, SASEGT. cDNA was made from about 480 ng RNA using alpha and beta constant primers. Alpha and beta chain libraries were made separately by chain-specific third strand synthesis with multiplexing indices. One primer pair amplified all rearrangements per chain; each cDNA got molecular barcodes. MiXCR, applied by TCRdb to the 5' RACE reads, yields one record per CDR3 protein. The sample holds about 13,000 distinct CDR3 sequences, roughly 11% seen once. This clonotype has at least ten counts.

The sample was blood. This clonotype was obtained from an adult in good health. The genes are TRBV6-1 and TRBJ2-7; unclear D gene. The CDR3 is CAIATLVGEQYF. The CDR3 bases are TGTGCCATTGCCACACTCGTCGGGGAGCAGTACTTC.